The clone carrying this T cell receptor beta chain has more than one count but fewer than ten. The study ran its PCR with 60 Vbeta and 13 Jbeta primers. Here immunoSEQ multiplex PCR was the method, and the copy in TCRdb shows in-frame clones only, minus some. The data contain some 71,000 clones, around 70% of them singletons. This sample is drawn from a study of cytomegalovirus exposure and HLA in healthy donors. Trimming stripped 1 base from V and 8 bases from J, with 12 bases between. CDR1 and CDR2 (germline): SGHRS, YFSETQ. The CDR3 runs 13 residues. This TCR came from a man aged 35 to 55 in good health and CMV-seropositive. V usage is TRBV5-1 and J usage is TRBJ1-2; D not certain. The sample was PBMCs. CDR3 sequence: CASSLSGSEGYTF. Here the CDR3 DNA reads TGCGCCAGCAGCTTGTCCGGGAGCGAGGGCTACACCTTC.